This is a list of T cell receptor beta chains from one sample in a study of OX40 agonist ivuxolimab in advanced cancers. The assay was immunoSEQ multiplex PCR, and TCRdb's table has in-frame clones only and misses some. The sample gives approximately 130,000 clones, about nine tenths of which show up once; about 1% is in the top ten. The source material was CD4+ or CD8+ T cells sorted from blood, sampled in a trial of the OX40 agonist ivuxolimab. The receptors derive from an adult with an advanced solid tumor such as melanoma, head and neck, liver or kidney cancer. CDR3s include the opening cysteine and the closing phenylalanine or tryptophan. Each record gives: J gene, clone size, D gene, V gene, CDR3 protein, CDR3 DNA. A D gene is named only where the DNA matches it firmly. Where a row states a size, it is once, few, many or the class of an expanded clone; other rows omit it.

j_call: TRBJ1-5; clone_size: .; d_call: .; v_call: TRBV2; cdr3_aa: CASSGGGPGQPQHF; cdr3_nt: TGTGCCAGCAGCGGTGGAGGCCCGGGTCAGCCCCAGCATTTT
j_call: TRBJ2-2; clone_size: .; d_call: .; v_call: TRBV25-1; cdr3_aa: CASSERLTAGELFF; cdr3_nt: TGTGCCAGCAGTGAACGGTTGACGGCCGGGGAGCTGTTTTTT
j_call: TRBJ1-5; clone_size: few; d_call: TRBD1; v_call: TRBV18; cdr3_aa: CASSLGQGPSNQPQHF; cdr3_nt: TGTGCCAGCTCACTCGGACAGGGGCCGAGCAATCAGCCCCAGCATTTT
j_call: TRBJ1-1; clone_size: .; d_call: .; v_call: TRBV6-6; cdr3_aa: CASRTSGGLTEAFF; cdr3_nt: TGTGCCAGCAGGACGTCCGGGGGGCTCACTGAAGCTTTCTTT
j_call: TRBJ1-3; clone_size: .; d_call: .; v_call: TRBV7-6; cdr3_aa: CASSLTGENTIYF; cdr3_nt: TGTGCCAGCAGCCTGACAGGCGAAAACACCATATATTTT
j_call: TRBJ2-1; clone_size: .; d_call: TRBD2; v_call: TRBV7-2; cdr3_aa: CASSLVGLAGANEQFF; cdr3_nt: TGTGCCAGCAGCTTAGTGGGACTAGCGGGAGCTAATGAGCAGTTCTTC
j_call: TRBJ2-7; clone_size: .; d_call: TRBD2; v_call: TRBV10-3; cdr3_aa: CAISDEPGLALYEQYF; cdr3_nt: TGTGCCATCAGTGACGAGCCGGGACTAGCGTTGTACGAGCAGTACTTC
j_call: TRBJ2-3; clone_size: .; d_call: .; v_call: TRBV28; cdr3_aa: CASTNPTGKYF; cdr3_nt: TGTGCCAGCACTAACCCCACAGGGAAATATTTT
j_call: TRBJ1-2; clone_size: .; d_call: .; v_call: TRBV27; cdr3_aa: CASRQYNYGYTF; cdr3_nt: TGTGCCAGCAGGCAATATAACTATGGCTACACCTTC
j_call: TRBJ2-5; clone_size: .; d_call: .; v_call: TRBV9; cdr3_aa: CASSVMAGETQYF; cdr3_nt: TGTGCCAGCAGCGTAATGGCCGGAGAGACCCAGTACTTC
j_call: TRBJ2-7; clone_size: .; d_call: .; v_call: TRBV10-3; cdr3_aa: CAISELSRGNEQYF; cdr3_nt: TGTGCCATCAGTGAGTTATCGCGGGGAAACGAGCAGTACTTC
j_call: TRBJ1-1; clone_size: .; d_call: .; v_call: TRBV5-1; cdr3_aa: CASSFASNTEAFF; cdr3_nt: TGCGCCAGCAGCTTCGCATCGAACACTGAAGCTTTCTTT
j_call: TRBJ2-1; clone_size: .; d_call: TRBD2; v_call: TRBV18; cdr3_aa: CASSPSGSAGNEQFF; cdr3_nt: TGTGCCAGCTCACCTAGCGGGAGTGCAGGCAATGAGCAGTTCTTC
j_call: TRBJ2-7; clone_size: .; d_call: TRBD2; v_call: TRBV27; cdr3_aa: CASRPIAGGHYEQYF; cdr3_nt: TGTGCCAGCAGGCCTATAGCGGGAGGGCACTACGAGCAGTACTTC
j_call: TRBJ2-1; clone_size: .; d_call: .; v_call: TRBV20-1; cdr3_aa: CSVRGNEQFF; cdr3_nt: TGCAGCGTTCGTGGCAATGAGCAGTTCTTC
j_call: TRBJ1-5; clone_size: once; d_call: .; v_call: TRBV19; cdr3_aa: CASSAGEGAQHF; cdr3_nt: TGTGCCAGTAGCGCTGGAGAGGGAGCCCAGCATTTT
j_call: TRBJ1-4; clone_size: .; d_call: .; v_call: TRBV18; cdr3_aa: CASSLLQGGDEKLFF; cdr3_nt: TGTGCCAGCTCACTCCTACAGGGTGGGGATGAAAAACTGTTTTTT
j_call: TRBJ2-7; clone_size: .; d_call: .; v_call: TRBV25-1; cdr3_aa: CASSEPGGAGYEQYF; cdr3_nt: TGTGCCAGCAGTGAGCCCGGCGGAGCTGGCTACGAGCAGTACTTC
j_call: TRBJ1-1; clone_size: few; d_call: TRBD1; v_call: TRBV7-9; cdr3_aa: CASSLAPYRGNTEAFF; cdr3_nt: TGTGCCAGCAGCTTAGCGCCATACAGGGGGAACACTGAAGCTTTCTTT
j_call: TRBJ1-3; clone_size: few; d_call: .; v_call: TRBV7-8; cdr3_aa: CASSLTVVTSSGNTIYF; cdr3_nt: TGTGCCAGCAGCTTAACGGTCGTAACGAGCTCTGGAAACACCATATATTTT
j_call: TRBJ2-1; clone_size: .; d_call: TRBD2; v_call: TRBV11-2; cdr3_aa: CASSPRVREGGYNEQFF; cdr3_nt: TGTGCCAGCAGCCCTAGGGTGCGGGAGGGGGGCTACAATGAGCAGTTCTTC
j_call: TRBJ2-1; clone_size: .; d_call: .; v_call: TRBV28; cdr3_aa: CASSSPGHPNEQFF; cdr3_nt: TGTGCCAGCAGTTCGCCGGGACATCCCAATGAGCAGTTCTTC
j_call: TRBJ2-4; clone_size: .; d_call: .; v_call: TRBV7-2; cdr3_aa: CASSLALGQAKNIQYF; cdr3_nt: TGTGCCAGCAGCTTGGCCCTAGGTCAAGCCAAAAACATTCAGTACTTC
j_call: TRBJ2-7; clone_size: .; d_call: TRBD2; v_call: TRBV28; cdr3_aa: CASRKGLANEQYF; cdr3_nt: TGTGCCAGCAGAAAGGGACTAGCTAACGAGCAGTACTTC
j_call: TRBJ2-1; clone_size: .; d_call: TRBD2; v_call: TRBV19; cdr3_aa: CASSYRGLILAGYNEQFF; cdr3_nt: TGTGCCAGTAGTTACAGGGGCCTAATACTAGCGGGGTACAATGAGCAGTTCTTC